This T cell receptor (beta chain) originates from a study of T cells in Graves' hyperthyroidism and ophthalmopathy. General study findings and limits: Most expanded thyroid clonotypes above 0.001 recurred in blood. Ophthalmopathy was told apart from stable hyperthyroidism by a 13 V-J model.

Germline-derived CDR1 and CDR2 are SGHNT and YYREEE (reference sequence). Trimming left V 0 bases short and J 7 bases short, with 22 bases between. This CDR3 contains 17 residues. Regions amplified from RNA transcripts were the TCR beta CDR3 regions. Researchers ran a first-round RT-PCR on the TCR CDR3 using the HTBI primer set. TCRdb processed the multiplex PCR reads anew with MiXCR; each CDR3 protein has one entry. The sample shows roughly 570,000 distinct CDR3 sequences, under 60% of them seen only once. These patients, aged 18 to 65, had recently diagnosed hyperthyroidism lasting under 2 months. Clinical symptoms, serum thyroxine and TRAb, thyroid ultrasound and orbital computed tomography together formed the diagnostic basis. As for this clonotype: Its antigen remains unknown.

This rearrangement joins TRBV5-4 to TRBJ1-1; the D is unclear. Sequencing was performed on peripheral blood or thyroid tissue (not recorded which). The receptor's source is a woman aged 18-29 years with Graves' hyperthyroidism. In DNA, the CDR3 is TGTGCCAGCAGCTTGGACAGCAGTGAAGTAATCGGAGTTGAAGCTTTCTTT. Translation: CASSLDSSEVIGVEAFF.